These 27 T cell receptor beta chains came from one sample sequenced in a study of T cells in Graves' hyperthyroidism and ophthalmopathy. Amplification yielded TCR beta CDR3 regions, with RNA transcripts as the source. The TCR CDR3 was amplified in a first-round RT-PCR using the HTBI primer set. MiXCR, applied by TCRdb to the multiplex PCR reads, yields one record per CDR3 protein. Of around 350,000 distinct CDR3 sequences listed, approximately 17% are singletons. The sequencing input was blood. Receptor source: a woman aged 25 to 45 with Graves' hyperthyroidism that later progressed to Graves' ophthalmopathy.

In its sample, this clonotype was seen many times. The DNA for the CDR3 is TGTGCCAGCAGTGAATTCCCTAGACAGGGAAATCAGCCCCAGCATTTT. It translates to CASSEFPRQGNQPQHF. V usage is TRBV2 and J usage is TRBJ1-5; 7 bases map to TRBD1. The CDR3 sequence is 16 residues long. V was pared by 2 bases and J by 4 bases, with 8 bases of the junction left unmatched. From germline, CDR1 is SNHLY and CDR2 FYNNEI.

The chain joins TRBV19 to TRBJ1-2; TRBD1 might be the D (5 bases). V was pared by 6 bases and J by 4 bases, with 6 bases between. The germline V gene encodes CDR1 LNHDA and CDR2 SQIVND (reference sequence). This CDR3 contains 11 residues. This chain's CDR3 is CASSDSYGYTF. The CDR3 DNA is TGTGCCAGTAGCGACAGCTATGGCTACACCTTC.

There are many counts of this clonotype. The chain has TRBV6-5 and TRBJ2-7; 7 bases are a match to TRBD1. Germline CDR1 and CDR2: MNHEY and SVGAGI. Losses at the gene ends were 0 bases for V and 2 bases for J; bases not matched to a gene: 7. This CDR3 is 16 amino acids long. Here the CDR3 reads CASSYSETGWAYEQYF. The CDR3 DNA reads as TGTGCCAGCAGTTACTCTGAGACAGGGTGGGCCTACGAGCAGTACTTC.

This chain joins TRBV11-2 and TRBJ1-5; 9 nucleotides match TRBD1. This CDR3 has 15 amino acids. Trimming cost V 3 bases and J 5 bases; bases outside gene matches: 5. Germline V lookup: CDR1 SGHAT, CDR2 FQNNGV. In DNA, the CDR3 is TGTGCCAGCAGCTTCGGGACAGGGCCTCATCAGCCCCAGCATTTT. Translating gives CASSFGTGPHQPQHF. The complete variable domain, with remaining parts taken from reference TRBV11-2 and TRBJ1-5, reads EAGVAQSPRYKIIEKRQSVAFWCNPISGHATLYWYQQILGQGPKLLIQFQNNGVVDDSQLPKDRFSAERLKGVDSTLKIQPAKLEDSAVYLCASSFGTGPHQPQHFGDGTRLSIL.

Concerning this clonotype itself: A much larger clone differs by one base, so this may be a read error. This chain connects TRBV7-8 to TRBJ1-1, with TRBD1 matching 8 bases. The junction had 17 bases not matched to a gene; V was cut back by 8 bases and J by 3 bases. Germline-derived CDR1 and CDR2 are SGHVS and FQNEAQ. The CDR3 contains 17 residues. CDR3 DNA sequence: TGTGCCAGCGGCGGACAGGGAAGCCCCCTCATGGACACTGAAGCTTTCTTT. This encodes CASGGQGSPLMDTEAFF.

This clonotype has at least ten counts. V is TRBV12-3 or TRBV12-4 and J is TRBJ2-3; D not resolved. This CDR3 is 17 amino acids long. Trimming took 5 bases from V and 2 from J, leaving 20 bases between them. The DNA of the CDR3 is TGTGCCAGCAGTCCCTTCCTACTAAGACGACACACAGATACGCAGTATTTT. It translates to CASSPFLLRRHTDTQYF.

Many counts were recorded for this clonotype. The chain employs TRBV27 and TRBJ2-3; D is uncertain. The CDR3 is 15 residues long. Per germline, CDR1 MNHEY and CDR2 SMNVEV (reference sequence). V lost 2 bases, J lost 0 bases, and 9 bases lay in between. CDR3 in amino acids: CASSLIGPSTDTQYF. CDR3 DNA sequence: TGTGCCAGCAGTTTAATAGGGCCTAGCACAGATACGCAGTATTTT.

The genes are TRBV2 and TRBJ1-4; D is possibly TRBD1 (6 bases). CDR1 and CDR2 from the germline V gene are SNHLY and FYNNEI. Trimming pared 3 bases from V and 8 bases from J, leaving 10 bases between. This CDR3 contains 13 residues. The CDR3 reads CASSEDSHEKLFF. The CDR3 nucleotides read TGTGCCAGCAGTGAGGACAGTCACGAAAAACTGTTTTTT.

This chain joins TRBV5-8 and TRBJ1-2; 7 bases match TRBD1. This CDR3 region has 13 residues. V lost 2 bases and J lost 6; bases outside the gene matches: 4. Germline V gene data show CDR1 as SGHTS and CDR2 as YDEGEE. The CDR3 DNA sequence: TGTGCCAGCAGCTTTGGACAGGAGGATGGCTACACCTTC. This encodes CASSFGQEDGYTF.

This clonotype was counted ten times or more. The chain uses TRBV6-1 and TRBJ1-2; TRBD1 matches at 8 bases. Germline values: CDR1 MNHNS, CDR2 SASEGT. This CDR3 has 19 amino acids. Losses at the gene ends were 4 bases for V and 2 bases for J; bases not matched to a gene: 18. Written as DNA, the CDR3 is TGTGCCAGCAGTGCATACTACCGGGACAGGAAACAAGAAAACTATGGCTACACCTTC. This codes for CASSAYYRDRKQENYGYTF.

V is TRBV28 and J is TRBJ1-1, with a weak D call TRBD1 (5 bases). The V end lost 3 bases, the J end lost 7 bases, and 18 bases lay between the germline ends. The length of the CDR3 is 15 residues. Per germline, CDR1 MDHEN and CDR2 SYDVKM. CDR3: CASSLGFRDPLEAFF. The CDR3 region has the DNA TGTGCCAGCAGTTTGGGATTCCGGGACCCACTTGAAGCTTTCTTT.

This clonotype was found a few times. V gene TRBV6-1 combines with J gene TRBJ1-6, with D tentatively TRBD1 (6 bases). CDR1 is MNHNS, CDR2 SASEGT, per germline. V lost 6 bases, J lost 7 bases, and 16 bases lay in between. The CDR3 covers 15 residues. The CDR3 loop reads CASSPVTRGNSPLHF. CDR3 bases: TGTGCCAGCAGCCCCGTGACGAGGGGGAATTCACCCCTCCACTTT.

This clonotype was detected ten times or more. The chain employs TRBV7-9 and TRBJ2-1, with TRBD2 identical over 15 bases. The CDR3 contains 21 residues. Per germline, CDR1 SEHNR and CDR2 FQNEAQ (reference sequence). Trimming removed 0 bases from V and 2 bases from J; junction bases left unmatched: 11. Here the CDR3 reads CASSLARPGLAGGGAYNEQFF. The DNA for the CDR3 is TGTGCCAGCAGCTTAGCGCGGCCGGGACTAGCGGGAGGAGGGGCCTACAATGAGCAGTTCTTC.

This clonotype was counted only a few times. A read error may produce the germline difference seen at one junction end. The V call is TRBV5-1, the J call TRBJ2-1; a possible D gene is TRBD2 (6 bases). CDR1 and CDR2 (germline): SGHRS, YFSETQ. The CDR3 is 15 amino acids. CDR3 loop: CASSRGWDSYNEQSF. In DNA form, the CDR3 reads TGCGCCAGCAGCCGGGGGTGGGACTCCTACAATGAGCAGTCCTTC.

This clonotype was counted ten times or more. The chain uses TRBV2 and TRBJ2-7, with a tentative D call TRBD1 (6 bases). The CDR3 is made up of 15 amino acids. Trimming left V 3 bases short and J 7 bases short, with 19 bases between. Germline CDR1 is SNHLY and CDR2 is FYNNEI. The CDR3 region is CASSDLSGAPLEQYF. The DNA for the CDR3 is TGTGCCAGCAGTGATCTGTCAGGGGCTCCCCTGGAGCAGTACTTC.

The table lists this clonotype with many counts. The chain recombines TRBV28 with TRBJ2-7; 8 positions match TRBD2. Germline CDR1 and CDR2: MDHEN and SYDVKM. CDR3 size: 13 residues. After removal of 5 bases from V and 6 bases from J, the junction contained 6 bases not matched to a gene. This CDR3 reads CASSKREMGEQYF. In nucleotides, the CDR3 is TGTGCCAGCAGTAAGCGGGAGATGGGCGAGCAGTACTTC.

This clonotype was seen a few times. J is TRBJ2-2 and V is TRBV20-1; tentatively, D is TRBD1 (7 bases). Per germline, CDR1 DFQATT and CDR2 SNEGSKA (reference sequence). This CDR3 comprises 16 residues. V lost 1 base and J 5 bases, leaving 17 bases between the germline ends. CDR3 sequence (DNA): TGCAGTGCTAGAGCTGTTTGGGCAGGGGGGACCGGGGAGCTGTTTTTT. As protein: CSARAVWAGGTGELFF.

This sequence joins TRBV11-2 and TRBJ1-1, with 11 positions matching TRBD1. CDR1 is SGHAT and CDR2 is FQNNGV in the germline V gene. The V segment lost 10 bases and the J segment 4 bases; nucleotides outside the gene matches: 5. There are 13 residues in the CDR3. CDR3 region: CATPGTGGTEAFF. The CDR3, as DNA: TGTGCCACCCCTGGGACAGGGGGCACTGAAGCTTTCTTT.

This clonotype was observed many times. V and J are TRBV9 and TRBJ2-3, with D unresolved. Germline V gene sequence: CDR1 SGDLS, CDR2 YYNGEE. The CDR3 extends over 15 amino acids. V lost 2 bases to trimming and J lost 3 bases, with 13 bases between them. CDR3 bases: TGTGCCAGCAGCGTCTCCGGTCTAAATACAGATACGCAGTATTTT. This encodes CASSVSGLNTDTQYF.

This clonotype was counted ten times or more. The gene calls are TRBV2 and TRBJ1-5, with 7 positions matching TRBD1. CDR1 is SNHLY and CDR2 is FYNNEI in the germline V gene. With 4 bases clipped from V and 5 bases from J, the junction kept 5 bases outside the gene matches. This CDR3 region has 14 residues. CDR3 DNA: TGTGCCAGCAGTGGACAGGGATTATATCAGCCCCAGCATTTT. Amino acids: CASSGQGLYQPQHF.

This clonotype turned up a few times. The chain combines TRBV4-1 with TRBJ2-7; D remains unclear. V dropped 4 bases and J dropped 1 base, with 11 bases sitting between them. Per the germline V gene, CDR1 is MGHRA and CDR2 is YSYEKL. The CDR3 runs to 14 residues. The DNA for the CDR3 is TGCGCCAGCAGCCCCGCAAAGGTTTCCTACGAGCAGTACTTC. It specifies CASSPAKVSYEQYF.

The sample holds many counts of this clonotype. The gene calls are TRBV5-8 and TRBJ2-4; D uncertain. The CDR3 runs to 13 residues. Per the germline V gene, CDR1 is SGHTS and CDR2 is YDEGEE. The V and J ends lost 2 bases and 8 bases respectively, with 11 bases between them. CDR3 protein: CASSFQMVDIQYF. CDR3 coding DNA: TGTGCCAGCAGCTTTCAAATGGTAGACATTCAGTACTTC. Looking up the rest from reference TRBV5-8 and TRBJ2-4 gives the full variable domain: EAGVTQSPTHLIKTRGQQATLRCSPISGHTSVYWYQQALGLGLQFLLWYDEGEERNRGNFPPRFSGRQFPNYSSELNVNALELEDSALYLCASSFQMVDIQYFGAGTRLSVL.

This chain connects TRBV18 to TRBJ1-2; D may be TRBD1 (6 bases). Germline loops: CDR1 KGHSH, CDR2 LQKENI. Trimming pared 0 bases from V and 3 bases from J, leaving 8 bases between. This CDR3 has 14 residues. CDR3 DNA: TGTGCCAGCTCACCACCCAACAGGGACTATGGCTACACCTTC. It is translated as CASSPPNRDYGYTF.

There are a few counts of this clonotype. The chain employs TRBV28 and TRBJ2-7, with D perhaps TRBD2 (5 bases). CDR1 MDHEN and CDR2 SYDVKM come from the germline V gene. V was pared by 1 base and J by 3 bases, with 28 bases between. The CDR3 is 20 amino acids. In nucleotides, the CDR3 is TGTGCCAGCAGTTTATTTCGCGGCGTCACCCAGAGGGTCATACGCTACGAGCAGTACTTC. Amino acids: CASSLFRGVTQRVIRYEQYF.

The chain has TRBV5-6 and TRBJ2-3, with TRBD2 matching over 7 bases. J lost 1 base, V lost 4 bases, and 12 bases had no gene match. CDR3 length: 17 residues. CDR1 is SGHDT, CDR2 YYEEEE, per germline. The CDR3 DNA reads TGTGCCAGCAGCACCCTAGACGCGGGGGACCGCACAGATACGCAGTATTTT. As protein: CASSTLDAGDRTDTQYF.

V is TRBV3-1 and J is TRBJ2-7; D is possibly TRBD1 or TRBD2 (5 bases each). CDR1 and CDR2 (germline): LGHDT, YNNKEL (reference sequence). CDR3 size: 16 residues. With 4 bases removed from V and 9 bases from J, the gap between germline ends came to 25 bases. CDR3 protein: CASSPTSGPLEIVQYF. CDR3 DNA: TGTGCCAGCAGCCCTACTTCGGGACCCCTCGAAATAGTGCAGTACTTC.

A few counts support this clonotype. CDR3 coding DNA: TGCAGCGTTGAGAGTTGGACAGGAAGGAGATCCTACGAGCAGTACTTC. Protein: CSVESWTGRRSYEQYF. The chain uses TRBV29-1 and TRBJ2-7; 7 bases align to TRBD1. The CDR3 is 16 residues long. J was trimmed by 1 base and V by 3 bases; bases with no gene match: 12. CDR1 and CDR2 (germline): SQVTM, ANQGSEA.